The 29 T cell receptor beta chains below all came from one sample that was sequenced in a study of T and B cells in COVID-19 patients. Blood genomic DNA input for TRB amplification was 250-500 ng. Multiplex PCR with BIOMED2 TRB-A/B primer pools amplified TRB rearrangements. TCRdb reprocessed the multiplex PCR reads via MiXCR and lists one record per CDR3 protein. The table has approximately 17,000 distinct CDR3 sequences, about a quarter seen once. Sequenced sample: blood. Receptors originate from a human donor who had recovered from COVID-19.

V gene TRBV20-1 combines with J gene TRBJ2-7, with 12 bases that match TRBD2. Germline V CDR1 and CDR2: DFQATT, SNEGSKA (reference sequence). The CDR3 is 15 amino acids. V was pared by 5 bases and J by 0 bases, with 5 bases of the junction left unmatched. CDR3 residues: CSAAPLAGGSYEQYF. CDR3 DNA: TGCAGTGCTGCCCCACTAGCGGGAGGCTCCTACGAGCAGTACTTC.

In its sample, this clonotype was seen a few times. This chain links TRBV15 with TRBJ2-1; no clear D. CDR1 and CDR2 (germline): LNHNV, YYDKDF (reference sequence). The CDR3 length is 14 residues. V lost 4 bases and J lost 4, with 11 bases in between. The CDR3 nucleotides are TGTGCCACCAGCACACACCGAGGTTACAATGAGCAGTTCTTC. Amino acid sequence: CATSTHRGYNEQFF.

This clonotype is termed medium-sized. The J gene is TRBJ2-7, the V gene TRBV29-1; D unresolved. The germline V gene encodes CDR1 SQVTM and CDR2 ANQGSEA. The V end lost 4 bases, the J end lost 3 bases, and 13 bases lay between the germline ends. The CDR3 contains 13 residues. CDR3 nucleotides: TGCAGCGTTGCCTTAACGGGCGGCTACGAGCAGTACTTC. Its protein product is CSVALTGGYEQYF.

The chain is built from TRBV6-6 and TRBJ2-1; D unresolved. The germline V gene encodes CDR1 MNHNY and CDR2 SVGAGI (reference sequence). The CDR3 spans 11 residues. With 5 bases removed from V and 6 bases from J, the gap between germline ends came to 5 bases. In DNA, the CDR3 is TGTGCCAGCAGTCCCCGCAATGAGCAGTTCTTC. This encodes CASSPRNEQFF.

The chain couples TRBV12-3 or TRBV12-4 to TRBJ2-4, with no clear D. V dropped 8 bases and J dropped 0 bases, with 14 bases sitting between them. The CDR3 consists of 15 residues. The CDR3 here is CASSMTFLAKNIQYF. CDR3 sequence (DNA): TGTGCCAGCTCAATGACCTTTCTAGCCAAAAACATTCAGTACTTC.

This chain's CDR3 is CASSSQTSGYNEQFF. The DNA of the CDR3 is TGTGCCAGCAGCTCCCAGACTAGCGGCTACAATGAGCAGTTCTTC. The chain couples TRBV27 to TRBJ2-1; 9 bases map to TRBD2. The CDR3 is made up of 15 amino acids. The V gene's germline CDR1 is MNHEY and CDR2 SMNVEV (reference sequence). J gave up 3 bases and V 6 bases, and 6 bases lay outside the gene matches.

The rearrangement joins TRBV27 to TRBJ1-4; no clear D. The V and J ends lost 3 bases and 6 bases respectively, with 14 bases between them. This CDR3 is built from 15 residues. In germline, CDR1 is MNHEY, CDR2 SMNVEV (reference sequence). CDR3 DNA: TGTGCCAGCAGTTTCGCCGATTACCCGGATGAAAAACTGTTTTTT. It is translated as CASSFADYPDEKLFF. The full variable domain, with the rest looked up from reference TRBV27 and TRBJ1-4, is EAQVTQNPRYLITVTGKKLTVTCSQNMNHEYMSWYRQDPGLGLRQIYYSMNVEVTDKGDVPEGYKVSRKEKRNFPLILESPSPNQTSLYFCASSFADYPDEKLFFGSGTQLSVL.

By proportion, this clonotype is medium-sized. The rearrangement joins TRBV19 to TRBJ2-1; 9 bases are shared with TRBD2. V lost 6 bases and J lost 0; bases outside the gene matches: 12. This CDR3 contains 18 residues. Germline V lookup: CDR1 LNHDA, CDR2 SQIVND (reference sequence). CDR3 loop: CASRREAGGLVSYNEQFF. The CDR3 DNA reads TGTGCCAGTAGAAGGGAAGCGGGGGGCCTTGTCTCCTACAATGAGCAGTTCTTC.

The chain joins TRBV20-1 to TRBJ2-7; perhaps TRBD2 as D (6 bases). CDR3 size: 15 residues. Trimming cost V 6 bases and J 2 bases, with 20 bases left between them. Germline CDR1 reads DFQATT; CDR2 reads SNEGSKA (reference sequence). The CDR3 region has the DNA TGCAGTGCCCCTCATCGGGGGTTTGACCCCTACGAGCAGTACTTC. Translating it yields CSAPHRGFDPYEQYF.

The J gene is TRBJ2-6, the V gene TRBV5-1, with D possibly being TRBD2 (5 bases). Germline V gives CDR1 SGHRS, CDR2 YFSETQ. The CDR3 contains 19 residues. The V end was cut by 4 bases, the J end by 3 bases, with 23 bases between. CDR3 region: CASSHPRGFAGNGANVLTF. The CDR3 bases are TGCGCCAGCAGCCACCCCCGGGGATTTGCCGGGAATGGGGCCAACGTCCTGACTTTC.

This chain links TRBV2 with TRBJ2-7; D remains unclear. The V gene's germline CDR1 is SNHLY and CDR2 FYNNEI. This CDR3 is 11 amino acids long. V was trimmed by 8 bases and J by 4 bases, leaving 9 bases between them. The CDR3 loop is CASEGQYEQYF. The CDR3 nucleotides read TGTGCCAGCGAAGGGCAATACGAGCAGTACTTC.

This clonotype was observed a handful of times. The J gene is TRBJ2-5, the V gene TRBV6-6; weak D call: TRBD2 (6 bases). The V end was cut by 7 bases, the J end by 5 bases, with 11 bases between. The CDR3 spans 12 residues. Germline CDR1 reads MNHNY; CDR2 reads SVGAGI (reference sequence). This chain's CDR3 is CASTGDWETQYF. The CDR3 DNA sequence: TGTGCCAGCACCGGGGACTGGGAGACCCAGTACTTC.

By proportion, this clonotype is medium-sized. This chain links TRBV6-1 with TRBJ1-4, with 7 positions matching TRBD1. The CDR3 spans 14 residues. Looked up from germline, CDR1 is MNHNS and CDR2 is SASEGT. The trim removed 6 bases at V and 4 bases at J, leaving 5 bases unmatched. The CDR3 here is CASSRDRLNEKLFF. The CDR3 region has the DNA TGTGCCAGCAGCCGGGACAGACTTAATGAAAAACTGTTTTTT.

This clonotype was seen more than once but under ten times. CDR3 DNA sequence: TGTGCCAGCAGCTCTCCTAGCTACAATGAGCAGTTCTTC. Protein product: CASSSPSYNEQFF. The gene calls are TRBV7-9 and TRBJ2-1; D call uncertain. From germline, CDR1 is SEHNR and CDR2 FQNEAQ (reference sequence). Trimming removed 4 bases from V and 3 bases from J, with 7 bases in between. The CDR3 contains 13 residues.

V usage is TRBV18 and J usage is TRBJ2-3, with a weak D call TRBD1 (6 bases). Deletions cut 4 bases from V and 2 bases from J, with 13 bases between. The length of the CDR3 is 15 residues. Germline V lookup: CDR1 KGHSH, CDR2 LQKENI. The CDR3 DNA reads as TGTGCCAGCTCACACAGACAGGTAAACACAGATACGCAGTATTTT. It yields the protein CASSHRQVNTDTQYF.

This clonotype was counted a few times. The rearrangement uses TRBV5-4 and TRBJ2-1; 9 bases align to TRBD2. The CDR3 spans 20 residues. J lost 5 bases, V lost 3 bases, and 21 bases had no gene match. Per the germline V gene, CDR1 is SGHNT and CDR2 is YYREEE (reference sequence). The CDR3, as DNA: TGTGCCAGCAGCTCCGGACCCCGGGAAGCGGGAGGAGAGGGACACAATGAGCAGTTCTTC. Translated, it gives CASSSGPREAGGEGHNEQFF.

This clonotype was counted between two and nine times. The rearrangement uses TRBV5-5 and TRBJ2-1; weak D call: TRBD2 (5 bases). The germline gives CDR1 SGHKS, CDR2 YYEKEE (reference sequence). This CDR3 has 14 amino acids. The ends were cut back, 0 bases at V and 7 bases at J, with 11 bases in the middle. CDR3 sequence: CASSLVISGNEQFF. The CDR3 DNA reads TGTGCCAGCAGCTTGGTCATCTCGGGAAATGAGCAGTTCTTC.

The CDR3 region has the DNA TGTGCCAGCATCAACAGGGGAACTTATGGCTACACCTTC. Its translation is CASINRGTYGYTF. The gene calls are TRBV6-6 and TRBJ1-2, with 7 nucleotides matching TRBD1. Trimming cost V 7 bases and J 5 bases; bases outside gene matches: 7. The V gene's germline CDR1 is MNHNY and CDR2 SVGAGI (reference sequence). The CDR3 covers 13 residues.

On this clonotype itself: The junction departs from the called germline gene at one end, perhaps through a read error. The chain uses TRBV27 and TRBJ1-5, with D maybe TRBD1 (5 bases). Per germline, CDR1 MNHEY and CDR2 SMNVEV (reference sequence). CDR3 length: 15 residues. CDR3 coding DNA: TGTGCCAGCAGTTTCACCACAGGTCAAGGTCAGTCCCAGCATTTT. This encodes CASSFTTGQGQSQHF.

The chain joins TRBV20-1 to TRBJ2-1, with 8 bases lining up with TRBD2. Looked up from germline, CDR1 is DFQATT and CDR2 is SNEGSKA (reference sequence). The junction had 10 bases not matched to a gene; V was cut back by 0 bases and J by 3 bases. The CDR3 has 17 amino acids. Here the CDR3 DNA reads TGCAGTGCTAGAGATAGGGAGCGGGAGAGGATCTACAATGAGCAGTTCTTC. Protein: CSARDRERERIYNEQFF.

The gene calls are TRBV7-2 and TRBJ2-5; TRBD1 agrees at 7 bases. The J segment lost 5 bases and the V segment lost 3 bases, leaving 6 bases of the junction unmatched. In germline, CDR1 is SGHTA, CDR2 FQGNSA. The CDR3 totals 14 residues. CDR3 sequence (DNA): TGTGCCAGCAGCTTTCAAAGGGGGCGTGAGACCCAGTACTTC. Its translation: CASSFQRGRETQYF. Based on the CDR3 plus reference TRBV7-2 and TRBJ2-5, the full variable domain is GAGVSQSPSNKVTEKGKDVELRCDPISGHTALYWYRQSLGQGLEFLIYFQGNSAPDKSGLPSDRFSAERTGGSVSTLTIQRTQQEDSAVYLCASSFQRGRETQYFGPGTRLLVL.

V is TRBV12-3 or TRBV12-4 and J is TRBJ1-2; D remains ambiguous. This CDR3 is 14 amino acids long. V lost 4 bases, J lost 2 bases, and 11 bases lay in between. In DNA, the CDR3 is TGTGCCAGCAGTTCGGCAATATTCAACTATGGCTACACCTTC. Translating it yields CASSSAIFNYGYTF.

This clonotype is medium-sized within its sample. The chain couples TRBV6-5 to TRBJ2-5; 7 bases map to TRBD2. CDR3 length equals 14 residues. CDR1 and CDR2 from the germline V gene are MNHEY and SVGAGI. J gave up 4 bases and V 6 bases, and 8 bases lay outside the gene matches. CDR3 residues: CASSRQTSPETQYF. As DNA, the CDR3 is TGTGCCAGCAGCAGACAGACTAGCCCAGAGACCCAGTACTTC.

CDR3 in amino acids: CASSFVQGAPNYGYTF. The CDR3 DNA reads TGTGCCAGCAGCTTCGTACAGGGGGCCCCTAACTATGGCTACACCTTC. V is TRBV7-2 and J is TRBJ1-2; 9 bases are a match to TRBD1. The CDR3 totals 16 residues. Germline V gene sequence: CDR1 SGHTA, CDR2 FQGNSA. V lost 3 bases, J lost 0 bases, and 5 bases stayed unmatched.

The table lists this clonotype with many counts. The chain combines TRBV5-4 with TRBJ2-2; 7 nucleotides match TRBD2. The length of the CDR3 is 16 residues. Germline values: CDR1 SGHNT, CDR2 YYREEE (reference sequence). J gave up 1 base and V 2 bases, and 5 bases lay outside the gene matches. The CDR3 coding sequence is TGTGCCAGCAGCTTAGATCCGGGGGGGAACACCGGGGAGCTGTTTTTT. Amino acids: CASSLDPGGNTGELFF. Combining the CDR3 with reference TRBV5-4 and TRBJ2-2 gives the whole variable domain ETGVTQSPTHLIKTRGQQVTLRCSSQSGHNTVSWYQQALGQGPQFIFQYYREEENGRGNFPPRFSGLQFPNYSSELNVNALELDDSALYLCASSLDPGGNTGELFFGEGSRLTVL.

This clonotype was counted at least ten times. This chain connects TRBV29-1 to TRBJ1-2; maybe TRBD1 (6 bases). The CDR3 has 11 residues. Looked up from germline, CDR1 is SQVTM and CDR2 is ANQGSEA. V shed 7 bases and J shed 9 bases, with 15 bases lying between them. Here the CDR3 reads CSARGGRSYTF. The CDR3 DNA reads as TGCAGCGCCCGAGGGGGTAGGAGCTACACCTTC.

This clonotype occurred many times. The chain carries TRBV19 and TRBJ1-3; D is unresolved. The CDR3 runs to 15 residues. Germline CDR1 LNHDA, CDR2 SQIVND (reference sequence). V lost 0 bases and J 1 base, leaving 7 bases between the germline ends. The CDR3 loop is CASSIDLGSGNTIYF. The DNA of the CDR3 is TGTGCCAGTAGTATAGATCTAGGGTCTGGAAACACCATATATTTT.

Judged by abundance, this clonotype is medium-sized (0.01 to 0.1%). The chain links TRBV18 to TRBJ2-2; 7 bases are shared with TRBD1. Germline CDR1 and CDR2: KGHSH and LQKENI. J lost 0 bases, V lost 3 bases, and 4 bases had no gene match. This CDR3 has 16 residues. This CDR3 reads CASSPTGSANTGELFF. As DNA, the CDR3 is TGTGCCAGCTCACCGACAGGGAGCGCGAACACCGGGGAGCTGTTTTTT.

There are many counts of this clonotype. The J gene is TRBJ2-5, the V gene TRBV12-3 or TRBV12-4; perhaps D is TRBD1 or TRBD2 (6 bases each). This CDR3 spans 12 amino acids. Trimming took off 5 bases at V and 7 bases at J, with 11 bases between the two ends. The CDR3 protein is CASSPGARTQYF. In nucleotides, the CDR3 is TGTGCCAGCAGTCCGGGGGCCCGGACCCAGTACTTC.